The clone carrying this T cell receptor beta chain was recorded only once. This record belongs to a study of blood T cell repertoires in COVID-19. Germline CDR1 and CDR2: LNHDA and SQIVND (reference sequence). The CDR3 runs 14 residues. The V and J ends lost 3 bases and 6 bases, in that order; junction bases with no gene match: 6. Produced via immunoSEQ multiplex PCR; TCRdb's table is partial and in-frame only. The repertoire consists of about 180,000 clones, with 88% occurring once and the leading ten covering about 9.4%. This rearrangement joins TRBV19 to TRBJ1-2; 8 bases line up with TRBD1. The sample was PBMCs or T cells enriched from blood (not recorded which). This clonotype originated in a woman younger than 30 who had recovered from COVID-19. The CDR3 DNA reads TGTGCCAGTAGTATGCAGGGGGCGCCTGATGGCTACACCTTC. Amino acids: CASSMQGAPDGYTF.